A single sample is the source of the 18 T cell receptor beta chains below, sequenced in a study of blood T cells in healthy people across ages. PCR was performed a second time for about 7 to 11 cycles using a sample-barcoded 5' primer and a J-beta primer mix. TCRdb re-called the 5' RACE reads with MiXCR, one entry per CDR3 protein. The table has 890,000 or so distinct CDR3 sequences, 55% to 65% seen once. Specimen: blood. All receptors derive from a young man in good health.

To note about this clonotype: Germline and junction disagree at one end, which may indicate a read error. The CDR3 protein is CASCVTMAGANVLTF. CDR3 nucleotide sequence: TGCGCCAGCTGCGTGACCATGGCCGGGGCCAACGTTCTGACTTTC. J is TRBJ2-6 and V is TRBV5-1, with D tentatively TRBD1 or TRBD2 (5 bases each). Germline lookup yields CDR1 SGHRS and CDR2 YFSETQ. There are 15 residues in the CDR3. The whole variable domain, filled in from reference TRBV5-1 and TRBJ2-6, reads KAGVTQTPRYLIKTRGQQVTLSCSPISGHRSVSWYQQTPGQGLQFLFEYFSETQRNKGNFPGRFSGRQFSNSRSEMNVSTLELGDSALYLCASCVTMAGANVLTFGAGSRLTVL.

The CDR3 loop is CASSLVSRGPRYEQYF. The DNA for the CDR3 is TGTGCCAGCAGCTTAGTGAGTAGGGGGCCTAGGTACGAGCAGTACTTC. The rearrangement joins TRBV11-3 to TRBJ2-7; 7 nucleotides agree with TRBD1. The V and J ends lost 1 base and 4 bases, in that order; junction bases with no gene match: 10. The CDR3 is 16 residues long. CDR1 SGHNT and CDR2 YENEEA come from the germline V gene.

This clonotype was detected only a few times. V is TRBV3-1 and J is TRBJ1-2; D gene unclear. Germline-derived CDR1 and CDR2 are LGHDT and YNNKEL (reference sequence). The CDR3 extends over 15 amino acids. V was cut by 1 base and J by 2 bases, with 11 bases left in between. DNA of the CDR3: TGTGCCAGCAGCCAAGCTAGGATAGGCAACTATGGCTACACCTTC. This translates into CASSQARIGNYGYTF.

This clonotype was found a few times. V usage is TRBV20-1 and J usage is TRBJ2-7; D remains ambiguous. The CDR3 is 13 amino acids. CDR1 is DFQATT, CDR2 SNEGSKA, per germline (reference sequence). Trimming pared 3 bases from V and 3 bases from J, leaving 12 bases between. The CDR3 DNA reads TGCAGTGCTAGCACCGGCACCCTCTACGAGCAGTACTTC. It specifies CSASTGTLYEQYF.

The gene calls are TRBV4-3 and TRBJ2-6; the D gene is possibly TRBD1 (6 bases). The V end lost 4 bases, the J end lost 0 bases, and 16 bases lay between the germline ends. The V gene's germline CDR1 is LGHNA and CDR2 YSLEER. There are 18 residues in the CDR3. The CDR3 protein is CASSRGTGTNSGANVLTF. CDR3 nucleotides: TGCGCCAGCAGCCGCGGTACAGGGACGAACTCTGGGGCCAACGTCCTGACTTTC.

V usage is TRBV28 and J usage is TRBJ2-2; TRBD1 agrees at 7 bases. The germline V gene encodes CDR1 MDHEN and CDR2 SYDVKM. CDR3 length equals 14 residues. Trimming cost V 7 bases and J 7 bases; bases outside gene matches: 9. The CDR3 is CASTLDRAVGELFF. CDR3 sequence (DNA): TGTGCCAGCACCCTCGACAGGGCGGTCGGGGAGCTGTTTTTT.

The chain joins TRBV20-1 to TRBJ1-5; D not certain. Germline V gives CDR1 DFQATT, CDR2 SNEGSKA (reference sequence). The CDR3 is made up of 15 amino acids. Between the trimmed V and J ends, which lost 4 bases and 0 bases, there was a span of 13 bases. CDR3 DNA: TGCAGTGCTAACAAGCATGGATATAGCAATCAGCCCCAGCATTTT. It yields the protein CSANKHGYSNQPQHF.

The chain combines TRBV28 with TRBJ2-1; 7 bases line up with TRBD1. The CDR3 covers 15 residues. With V trimmed by 3 bases and J by 8 bases, 10 bases remained unmatched. In germline, CDR1 is MDHEN, CDR2 SYDVKM. CDR3 bases: TGTGCCAGCAGTTTCCTGACTTCTCAGGGGGATGAGCAGTTCTTC. Translation: CASSFLTSQGDEQFF.

This clonotype occurred once. The rearrangement uses TRBV29-1 and TRBJ2-5, with D unclear. The DNA end lines up better with TRBJ2-7; the J call may be wrong. The CDR3 totals 13 residues. Germline values: CDR1 SQVTM, CDR2 ANQGSEA. The CDR3 DNA reads as TGCAGCGTCCGCGGACGGAGCTCCTACGAGCAGTACTTC. This encodes CSVRGRSSYEQYF.

This clonotype was counted a single time. The rearrangement uses TRBV12-3 or TRBV12-4 and TRBJ2-7; a weak D match, TRBD2 (6 bases). The V end was cut by 1 base, the J end by 0 bases, with 10 bases between. The CDR3 length is 15 residues. Here the CDR3 reads CASSLVGGFSYEQYF. The CDR3 DNA follows: TGTGCCAGCAGTTTAGTTGGGGGGTTCTCCTACGAGCAGTACTTC.

This chain joins TRBV3-1 and TRBJ2-2, with 8 positions matching TRBD2. CDR1 is LGHDT, CDR2 YNNKEL, per germline (reference sequence). The CDR3 consists of 15 residues. V trimming: 0 bases; J trimming: 6 bases; junction bases outside the gene matches: 3. DNA of the CDR3: TGTGCCAGCAGCCAAGAGGCTAGCGGGTCCGGGGAGCTGTTTTTT. Translating it yields CASSQEASGSGELFF.

This sequence joins TRBV6-2 or TRBV6-3 and TRBJ2-7; D might be TRBD1 (6 bases). The CDR3 is 14 residues long. Germline-derived CDR1 and CDR2 are MNHEY and SVGEGT. Trimming left V 2 bases short and J 2 bases short, with 10 bases between. CDR3 sequence (DNA): TGTGCCAGCAGTTACCCCAGGGGAACCTACGAGCAGTACTTC. Translation gives CASSYPRGTYEQYF.

This clonotype was counted once. The chain has TRBV20-1 and TRBJ1-5, with D possibly matching TRBD1 (6 bases). V was pared by 6 bases and J by 3 bases, with 12 bases between. Germline lookup yields CDR1 DFQATT and CDR2 SNEGSKA (reference sequence). This CDR3 contains 13 residues. The CDR3 region is CSAPTGLNQPQHF. CDR3 DNA sequence: TGCAGTGCGCCGACAGGACTCAATCAGCCCCAGCATTTT.

This clonotype was picked up a small number of times. This rearrangement joins TRBV2 to TRBJ2-4; TRBD2 matches at 7 bases. Near its end, the DNA agrees better with TRBJ2-7, so the J call may be wrong. This CDR3 comprises 13 residues. Germline V gene data show CDR1 as SNHLY and CDR2 as FYNNEI. The CDR3 sequence is CASMWASGYEQYF. The CDR3 DNA reads TGTGCCAGCATGTGGGCTAGCGGCTACGAGCAGTACTTC.

The genes are TRBV9 and TRBJ2-1; either TRBD1 or TRBD2 may supply D (7 bases each). Trimming stripped 1 base from V and 6 bases from J, with 14 bases between. There are 15 residues in the CDR3. Germline V gives CDR1 SGDLS, CDR2 YYNGEE. The DNA of the CDR3 is TGTGCCAGCAGCGTACAGGGGGGGGATGTCAATGAGCAGTTCTTC. Protein product: CASSVQGGDVNEQFF.

DNA for the CDR3: TGTGCCAGCAGTCGCGGGACCTACAATGAGCAGTACTTC. Protein sequence: CASSRGTYNEQYF. This rearrangement joins TRBV6-5 to TRBJ2-1; TRBD2 is a possible D gene (6 bases). The J call may not be correct, given that the DNA end is closer to TRBJ2-7. Germline lookup yields CDR1 MNHEY and CDR2 SVGAGI. The CDR3 is made up of 13 amino acids.

The rearrangement links TRBV24-1 to TRBJ2-1; D is possibly TRBD2 (5 bases). The CDR3 extends over 16 amino acids. V shed 5 bases and J shed 6 bases, with 19 bases lying between them. CDR1 and CDR2 (germline): KGHDR, SFDVKD. DNA of the CDR3: TGTGCCACCAGTGGTCTTACTAGTCCCCGGGGCAATGAGCAGTTCTTC. This gives the protein CATSGLTSPRGNEQFF.

This clonotype has a count of ten or more. V and J are TRBV12-3 or TRBV12-4 and TRBJ2-3; D remains unclear. There are 15 residues in the CDR3. The V end was cut by 6 bases, the J end by 1 base, with 14 bases between. CDR3 sequence reads: CASSWAPLGTDTQYF. The CDR3 DNA is TGTGCCAGCAGCTGGGCTCCCTTGGGCACAGATACGCAGTATTTT.